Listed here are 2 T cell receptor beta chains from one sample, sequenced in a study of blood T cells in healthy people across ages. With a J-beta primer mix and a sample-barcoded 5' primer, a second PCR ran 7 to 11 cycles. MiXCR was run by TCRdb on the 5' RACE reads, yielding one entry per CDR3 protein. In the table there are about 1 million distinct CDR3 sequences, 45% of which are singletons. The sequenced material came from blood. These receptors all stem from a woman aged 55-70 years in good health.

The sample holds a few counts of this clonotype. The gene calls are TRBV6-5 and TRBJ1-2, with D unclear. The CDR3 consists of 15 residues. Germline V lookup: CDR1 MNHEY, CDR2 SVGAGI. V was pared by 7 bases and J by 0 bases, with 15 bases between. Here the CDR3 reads CASNPVAGANYGYTF. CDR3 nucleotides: TGTGCCAGCAACCCAGTCGCCGGTGCTAACTATGGCTACACCTTC.

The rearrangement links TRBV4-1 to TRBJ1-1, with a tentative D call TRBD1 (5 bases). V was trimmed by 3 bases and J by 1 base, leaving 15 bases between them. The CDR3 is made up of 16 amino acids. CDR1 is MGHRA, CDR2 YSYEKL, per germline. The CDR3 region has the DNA TGCGCCAGCAGCCACTTCGGGCCGAGGGGGAACACTGAAGCTTTCTTT. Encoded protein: CASSHFGPRGNTEAFF.